This T cell receptor (beta chain) stems from a study of blood T cell repertoires in COVID-19. Study as a whole: In each case, the material was cDNA or gDNA derived from T cells, B-cell-depleted T cells, or PBMCs.

Trimming removed 4 bases from V and 4 bases from J, with 14 bases in between. CDR3 length equals 15 residues. Germline CDR1 and CDR2: SGHVS and FQNEAQ. In the original processing: Amplification from reference gene primers served as the basis for estimated nucleated cell counts. Profiled with immunoSEQ multiplex PCR; TCRdb holds only in-frame clones, not every one. That table supplies the V and J calls and clone size; D and trimming were determined from the DNA. The sample includes 240,000 or so clones, roughly 88% of them seen just once. The receptor comes from a man older than 75 with acute or convalescent COVID-19. The chain employs TRBV7-8 and TRBJ2-1, with D uncertain. The source material was peripheral blood. The CDR3 DNA sequence: TGTGCCAGCAGCTCCTCTGACACGAAATACAATGAGCAGTTCTTC. This translates into CASSSSDTKYNEQFF.